The rows below give T cell receptor beta chains drawn from one sample of a study of CD8 T cells in ankylosing spondylitis. TCRdb processed the 5' RACE reads anew with MiXCR; each CDR3 protein has one entry. In the table there are 650,000 to 800,000 distinct CDR3 sequences, about 20% of which are singletons. The sequenced material came from blood, either unsorted or a sorted T cell fraction (not recorded which). The receptors stem from a male donor with ankylosing spondylitis. CDR3s include the opening cysteine and the closing phenylalanine or tryptophan. D genes are given only for firm matches. Clone size is given for some rows only: seen once, a few or many times, or a class if the clone is expanded.

D gene,clone size,V gene,J gene,CDR3 DNA,CDR3 protein
.,.,TRBV3-1,TRBJ1-2,TGTGCCAGCAGCCAAAGGGTCGACGGAAACTATGGCTACACCTTC,CASSQRVDGNYGYTF
.,few,TRBV24-1,TRBJ2-3,TGTGCCACCAGTGAACATGACGAGCCAGATACGCAGTATTTT,CATSEHDEPDTQYF
TRBD1,.,TRBV3-1,TRBJ2-6,TGTGCCAGCAGCCAAGGCTTGGGACAGGGAGTAACTGGGGCCAACGTCCTGACTTTC,CASSQGLGQGVTGANVLTF
TRBD2,.,TRBV20-1,TRBJ2-4,TGCAGTGCCGCTTCGAACGGGGGGGCGGGCAAAAACATTCAGTACTTC,CSAASNGGAGKNIQYF
TRBD2,.,TRBV27,TRBJ2-7,TGTGCCAGCAGTTCGAGCGGGGCCATCTCCTACGAGCAGTACTTC,CASSSSGAISYEQYF
.,.,TRBV4-2,TRBJ1-1,TGTGCCAGCAGCCAAGAGGGGATCATGAACACTGAAGCTTTCTTT,CASSQEGIMNTEAFF
.,.,TRBV7-9,TRBJ2-7,TGTGCCAGCAGCAATACCCGGGACACCCGCTACGAGCAGTACTTC,CASSNTRDTRYEQYF
.,few,TRBV3-1,TRBJ2-4,TGTGCCAGCAGCCAAGATGTGGGGGCCAAAAACATTCAGTACTTC,CASSQDVGAKNIQYF
.,.,TRBV27,TRBJ1-2,TGTGCCAGCAGTTTCAGTGGCAGGGTTGGGGGCTACACCTTC,CASSFSGRVGGYTF
.,.,TRBV6-2/TRBV6-3,TRBJ2-3,TGTGCCAGCAGTTACCAATATACGCAGTATTTT,CASSYQYTQYF
.,few,TRBV5-1,TRBJ2-3,TGCGCCAGCAAAAATTATAGTCCAGATACGCAGTATTTT,CASKNYSPDTQYF
TRBD2,.,TRBV5-1,TRBJ2-2,TGCGCCAGCAGCTTCGGGCGGGAGGTCGGCACCGGGGAGCTGTTTTTT,CASSFGREVGTGELFF
.,many,TRBV3-1,TRBJ1-1,TGTGCCAGCAGCCAGAGGACAGAGAACACTGAAGCTTTCTTT,CASSQRTENTEAFF
TRBD1,many,TRBV28,TRBJ1-1,TGTGCCAGCAGTTTAACAGGGGTGAACACTGAAGCTTTCTTT,CASSLTGVNTEAFF
.,.,TRBV30,TRBJ1-5,TGTGCCTGGAGTGTAAGCGGGTCGCCAACTTATAGCAATCAGCCCCAGCATTTT,CAWSVSGSPTYSNQPQHF
.,many,TRBV12-3/TRBV12-4,TRBJ2-2,TGTGCCAGCAGCCGGGGGGCTAGCGGACTGATGGGGGAGCTGTTTTTT,CASSRGASGLMGELFF
.,many,TRBV29-1,TRBJ2-2,TGCAGCGTGGCGGAGAACACCGGGGAGCTGTTTTTT,CSVAENTGELFF
.,.,TRBV3-1,TRBJ2-7,TGTGCCAGCAGCTCCTCGTGGGGGGGCCTCGAGCAGTACTTC,CASSSSWGGLEQYF
.,.,TRBV10-3,TRBJ1-1,TGTGCCATCAGTGAGCGTATGGAGATTGAAGCTTTCTTT,CAISERMEIEAFF
TRBD1,.,TRBV3-1,TRBJ2-1,TGTGCCAGCAGCCCTCTCTTTCCGGGACAGGGATACAATGAGCAGTTCTTC,CASSPLFPGQGYNEQFF
TRBD2,few,TRBV11-2,TRBJ2-3,TGTGCCAGCAGCCCAACTCTTTCCAGACTAGCGGGAGGGGTTGCAGATACGCAGTATTTT,CASSPTLSRLAGGVADTQYF
TRBD1,.,TRBV12-3/TRBV12-4,TRBJ1-5,TGTGCCAGCAGTTTACGACAGGGGGCTAAGATTCAGCCCCAGCATTTT,CASSLRQGAKIQPQHF
.,.,TRBV25-1,TRBJ1-2,TGTGCCAGCAGTGAATTACAGGGACCACTTAACTATGGCTACACCTTC,CASSELQGPLNYGYTF
TRBD2,few,TRBV10-3,TRBJ2-1,TGTGCCATCAGTGACCGGACTAGCGTCGACAATGAGCAGTTCTTC,CAISDRTSVDNEQFF
TRBD2,.,TRBV7-2,TRBJ2-7,TGTGCCAGCAGCCTGGGACTAGATCTCGCGTTC,CASSLGLDLAF
.,.,TRBV2,TRBJ2-5,TGTGCCAGCAGTGAAAGTCGGGGGACCCAAGAGACCCAGTACTTC,CASSESRGTQETQYF
.,.,TRBV11-3,TRBJ2-5,TGTGCCAGCAGCTCCCGAGGTGTAGGGACCCAGTACTTC,CASSSRGVGTQYF
TRBD2,few,TRBV20-1,TRBJ2-1,TGCAGTGCTAGAGATTGGCTAGCGGGGGACAATGAGCAGTTCTTC,CSARDWLAGDNEQFF
TRBD1,few,TRBV6-5,TRBJ2-7,TGTGCCAGCAGTTACGGGACAGGGAGCTCCTACGAGCAGTACTTC,CASSYGTGSSYEQYF
TRBD1,many,TRBV28,TRBJ1-5,TGTGCCAGCTTCAGGGACAGTTATAGCAATCAGCCCCAGCATTTT,CASFRDSYSNQPQHF
TRBD2,.,TRBV29-1,TRBJ2-1,TGCAGCGTGACTAGCGGGACGAGCGGTGAGCAGTTCTTC,CSVTSGTSGEQFF
TRBD2,.,TRBV20-1,TRBJ2-1,TGCAGTGCTAGAGTATTTCCATCCACACTAGCGGGAGTCGATGAGCAGTTCTTC,CSARVFPSTLAGVDEQFF
TRBD2,few,TRBV10-3,TRBJ2-1,TGTGCCATCAGTGACGAACTAGCGGGGGGACCGAGCTCCTACAATGAGCAGTTCTTC,CAISDELAGGPSSYNEQFF
.,few,TRBV9,TRBJ2-3,TGTGCCAGCAGCCCCCAGGCCGGGAAAAATACGCAGTATTTT,CASSPQAGKNTQYF
.,few,TRBV30,TRBJ2-3,TGTGCCTGGAGTAAGACTAGAATCACAGATACGCAGTATTTT,CAWSKTRITDTQYF
.,few,TRBV7-9,TRBJ1-5,TGTGCCAGCAGCAATAGCACAGGGTTGCAGCCCCAGCATTTT,CASSNSTGLQPQHF
TRBD1,few,TRBV7-9,TRBJ2-7,TGTGCCAGCAGCTTAGTCGGGACAGGTAATCCCGAGCAGTACTTC,CASSLVGTGNPEQYF
.,few,TRBV4-2,TRBJ1-4,TGTGCCAGCAGCCAAGCCCCAGGGGTCACAACTAATGAAAAACTGTTTTTT,CASSQAPGVTTNEKLFF
.,.,TRBV7-2,TRBJ2-2,TGTGCCAGCGAGCAGGCCCTAACCGGGGAGCTGTTTTTT,CASEQALTGELFF
.,.,TRBV30,TRBJ2-7,TGTGCCTGGAGTGTCAGGGAGGTCCCTTACTTC,CAWSVREVPYF
.,.,TRBV19,TRBJ1-1,TGTGCCACCGGGAGCCTGGGGAGCACTGAAGCTTTCTTT,CATGSLGSTEAFF
.,.,TRBV5-1,TRBJ2-7,TGCGCCAGCAGCAGAAGGGGAGAAGGGCTCGACGAGCAGTACTTC,CASSRRGEGLDEQYF
.,few,TRBV18,TRBJ1-1,TGTGCCAGCTCAAGGGACGTAAACACTGAAGCTTTCTTT,CASSRDVNTEAFF
.,.,TRBV6-2/TRBV6-3,TRBJ2-5,TGTGCCAGCAGTTATGGGCTAGCGCTCGGGACCCAGTACTTC,CASSYGLALGTQYF
TRBD1,few,TRBV12-3/TRBV12-4,TRBJ1-2,TGTGCCAGCAGTCTATCCGGGACAGGGGGCTACACCTTC,CASSLSGTGGYTF
.,.,TRBV12-3/TRBV12-4,TRBJ2-3,TGTGCCAGCCGGAAGGGTAGCTGGGGCACAGATACGCAGTATTTT,CASRKGSWGTDTQYF
.,many,TRBV20-1,TRBJ1-2,TGCAGTGCACCCTCGTGGGATCGCGATGGCTACACCTTC,CSAPSWDRDGYTF
.,.,TRBV11-2,TRBJ2-1,TGTGCCAGCAGCTTAGAATTGAGGTCCGTCTCGTTCTTC,CASSLELRSVSFF
.,.,TRBV29-1,TRBJ1-5,TGCAGCGTTGTGTCAGGGAGCAATCAGCCCCAGCATTTT,CSVVSGSNQPQHF
.,.,TRBV5-5,TRBJ2-5,TGTGCCAGCAGCGTAGGGTTATGGGAGACCCAGTACTTC,CASSVGLWETQYF
TRBD2,many,TRBV12-3/TRBV12-4,TRBJ2-5,TGTGCCAGCAGTCCTGAGGGACTAGCGGGAGGGGCCCAGTACTTC,CASSPEGLAGGAQYF
.,few,TRBV7-9,TRBJ1-4,TGTGCCAGCAGCCCCGGGACCTTTAATGAAAAACTGTTTTTT,CASSPGTFNEKLFF
.,.,TRBV29-1,TRBJ1-1,TGCAGCGTGGAGGCCACCATGAACACTGAAGCTTTCTTT,CSVEATMNTEAFF
.,.,TRBV24-1,TRBJ2-1,TGTGCCACCAGTGGGACTAGGACAGGGACGTCAGTAGTGAATGAGCAGTTCTTC,CATSGTRTGTSVVNEQFF
.,few,TRBV4-3,TRBJ2-3,TGCGCCAGCAGCCAAGACTACGGCGGCACAGATACGCAGTATTTT,CASSQDYGGTDTQYF
TRBD2,.,TRBV20-1,TRBJ2-7,TGCAGTCCTGGACTAGCGGGATTGGGTGAGCAGTACTTC,CSPGLAGLGEQYF
.,few,TRBV20-1,TRBJ1-2,TGCAGTGCTAGAGATACGGATCCTGGACAGCAGAACTATGGCTACACCTTC,CSARDTDPGQQNYGYTF
TRBD2,.,TRBV7-8,TRBJ2-5,TGTGCCAGCAGCGCAGCGGGGGGGCTTGGAGAGACCCAGTACTTC,CASSAAGGLGETQYF